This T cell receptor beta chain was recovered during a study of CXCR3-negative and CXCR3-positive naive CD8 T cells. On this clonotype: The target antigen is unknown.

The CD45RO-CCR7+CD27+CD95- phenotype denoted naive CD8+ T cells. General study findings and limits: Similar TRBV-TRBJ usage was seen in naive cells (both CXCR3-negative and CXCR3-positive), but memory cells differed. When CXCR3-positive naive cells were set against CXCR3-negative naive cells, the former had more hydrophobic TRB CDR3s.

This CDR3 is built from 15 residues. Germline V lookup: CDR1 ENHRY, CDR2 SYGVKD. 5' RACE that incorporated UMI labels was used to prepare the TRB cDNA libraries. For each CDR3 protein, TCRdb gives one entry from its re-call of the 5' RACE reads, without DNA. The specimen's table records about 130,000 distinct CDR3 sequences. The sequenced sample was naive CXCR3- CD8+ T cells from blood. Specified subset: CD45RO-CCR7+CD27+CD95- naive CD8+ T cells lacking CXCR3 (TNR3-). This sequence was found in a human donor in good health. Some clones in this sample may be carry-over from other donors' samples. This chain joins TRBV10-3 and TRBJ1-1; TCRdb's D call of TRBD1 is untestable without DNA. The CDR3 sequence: CAISRDRLMNTEAFF.